This T cell receptor beta chain was recorded in a study of blood T cells in healthy people across ages. Study findings and constraints: Significant beta diversity loss was already apparent by age about 42, declining roughly linearly.

Concerning this clonotype itself: Its target is unknown.

Germline CDR1 reads DFQATT; CDR2 reads SNEGSKA (reference sequence). The CDR3 is 14 amino acids. The J segment lost 2 bases and the V segment lost 4 bases, leaving 5 bases of the junction unmatched. The second PCR ran about 6 to 11 cycles with a sample-barcoded 5' primer and J-beta primers. TCRdb itself ran the 5' RACE reads through MiXCR, one entry per CDR3 protein. The data contain under 1,100,000 distinct CDR3 sequences, approximately 26% of them singletons. These same records also appear under a second study, on T cells of mothers and their children.

J is TRBJ2-5 and V is TRBV20-1; 9 positions agree with TRBD2. Sequencing used blood. This TCR came from a girl aged 2-10 years in good health. The CDR3 spells CSATTLAGQETQYF. The CDR3 region has the DNA TGCAGTGCTACCACTCTAGCGGGGCAAGAGACCCAGTACTTC.